Reported below is one T cell receptor beta chain. The antigen is not known. Primed by a sample-barcoded 5' primer and a J-beta primer mix, a second PCR proceeded for about 7 to 11 cycles. TCRdb redid the calling of the 5' RACE reads with MiXCR, one entry per CDR3 protein. Here the sample spans about 1.7 million distinct CDR3 sequences, 28% being singletons. These data originate in a study of blood T cells in healthy people across ages. The overall study: Capturing about one barcoded beta molecule per two T cells was achieved by template switching.

CDR1 is LGHDT, CDR2 YNNKEL, per germline (reference sequence). The CDR3 extends over 14 amino acids. The ends were cut back, 1 base at V and 4 bases at J, with 8 bases in the middle. Study-level results: It was not known whether donors were CMV positive (a possible confounder of expanded clonotype changes). The fall in TCR beta diversity per million T cells was roughly linear with age.

Each donor's blood draw was roughly 10 milliliters of peripheral blood. Sequencing used blood. The rearrangement uses TRBV3-1 and TRBJ2-1, with D perhaps matching TRBD2 (6 bases). The origin of this receptor is a woman in her thirties in good health. This CDR3 reads CASSQGTKYNEQFF. CDR3 nucleotides: TGTGCCAGCAGCCAAGGGACTAAATACAATGAGCAGTTCTTC.